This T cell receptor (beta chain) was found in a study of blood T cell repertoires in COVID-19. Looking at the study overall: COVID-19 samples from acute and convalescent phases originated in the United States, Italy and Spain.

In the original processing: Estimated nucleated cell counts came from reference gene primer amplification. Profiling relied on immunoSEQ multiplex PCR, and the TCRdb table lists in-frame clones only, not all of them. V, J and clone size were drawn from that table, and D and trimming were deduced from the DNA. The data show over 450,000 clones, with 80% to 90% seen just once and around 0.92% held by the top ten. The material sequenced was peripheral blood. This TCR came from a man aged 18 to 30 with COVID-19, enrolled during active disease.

DNA for the CDR3: TGCGCCAGCAGCCTCTCGACAGGCTCGAACACTGAAGCTTTCTTT. Translating it yields CASSLSTGSNTEAFF. This chain connects TRBV4-1 to TRBJ1-1, with a weak D call TRBD1 (6 bases). CDR3 length equals 15 residues. The germline gives CDR1 MGHRA, CDR2 YSYEKL. V shed 4 bases and J shed 1 base, with 13 bases lying between them.